This T cell receptor (beta chain) was identified during a study of blood T cell repertoires in COVID-19. Whole-study context: Donors in the United States, Italy and Spain gave samples during acute or convalescent COVID-19. From T cells, B-cell-depleted T cells, or PBMCs came the material, which was cDNA or gDNA.

The germline gives CDR1 MNHEY, CDR2 SVGEGT. This CDR3 is built from 13 residues. V was clipped by 5 bases and J by 11 bases, with 17 bases between them. Per the original methods: Amplifying reference gene primers gave estimates of nucleated cell counts. TCRdb's table, derived via immunoSEQ multiplex PCR, lists solely in-frame clones and lacks some. That table is the source of V, J and clone size, and D and trimming were worked out from the DNA. This table has under 300,000 clones, about 85% appearing once. This chain joins TRBV6-2 or TRBV6-3 and TRBJ2-3, with a tentative D call TRBD2 (6 bases). The clonotype comes from a human donor in a cohort sampled during active COVID-19. Sequenced input: peripheral blood. CDR3 in amino acids: CASSSPRDFKQYF. DNA of the CDR3: TGTGCCAGCAGTAGCCCGCGGGACTTCAAGCAGTATTTT.